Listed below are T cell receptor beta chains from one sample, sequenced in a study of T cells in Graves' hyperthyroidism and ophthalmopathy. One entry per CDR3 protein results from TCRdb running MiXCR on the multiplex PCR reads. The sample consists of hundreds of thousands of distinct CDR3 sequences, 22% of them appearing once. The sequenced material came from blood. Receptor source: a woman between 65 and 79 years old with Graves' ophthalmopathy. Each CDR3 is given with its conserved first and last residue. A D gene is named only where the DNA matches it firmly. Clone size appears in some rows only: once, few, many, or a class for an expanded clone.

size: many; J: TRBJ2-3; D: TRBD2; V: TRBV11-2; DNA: TGTGCCAGCAGCTGGGATAGCGGGGGGGATACGCAGTATTTT; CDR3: CASSWDSGGDTQYF
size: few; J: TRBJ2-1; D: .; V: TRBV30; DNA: TGTGCTTCGACCTCGATGGAAATAAATGAGCAGTTCTTC; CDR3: CASTSMEINEQFF
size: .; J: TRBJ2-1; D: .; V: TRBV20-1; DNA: TGCAGTGCTAGGGTCTTCTCTACCTACAATGAGCAGTTCTTC; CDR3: CSARVFSTYNEQFF
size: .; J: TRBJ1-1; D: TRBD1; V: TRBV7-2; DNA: TGTGCCAGCAGCATTTCTTCGACAGGGGGGACTGAAGCTTTCTTT; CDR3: CASSISSTGGTEAFF
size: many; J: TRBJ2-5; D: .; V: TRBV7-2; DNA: TGTGCCAGCAGCTTAAATCCGACTCAAGAGACCCAGTACTTC; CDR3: CASSLNPTQETQYF
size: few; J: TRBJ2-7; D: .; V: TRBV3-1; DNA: TGTGCCAGCAGCCAAGATCCGGGAAGCAACTACGAGCAGTACTTC; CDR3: CASSQDPGSNYEQYF
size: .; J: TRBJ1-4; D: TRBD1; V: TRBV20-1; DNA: TGCAGTGCTAGACAGGGGGGAAATGAAAAACTGTTTTTT; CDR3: CSARQGGNEKLFF
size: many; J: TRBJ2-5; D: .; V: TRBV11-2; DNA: TGTGCCAGCAGCTTAGTCCCCCGCGGCAGGGCGTACTTC; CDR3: CASSLVPRGRAYF
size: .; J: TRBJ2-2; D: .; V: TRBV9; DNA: TGTGCCAGCAGCGGCGGGACAGACGAAACCGGGGAGCTGTTTTTT; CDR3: CASSGGTDETGELFF
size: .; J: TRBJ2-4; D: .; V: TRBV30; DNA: TGTGCCTGGAGTGCGACAGTAGCCAAAAACATTCAGTACTTC; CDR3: CAWSATVAKNIQYF
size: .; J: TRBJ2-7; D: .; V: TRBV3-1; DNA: TGTGCCAGCAGCCAAGAGGAGGGCGAGCAGTACTTC; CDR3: CASSQEEGEQYF
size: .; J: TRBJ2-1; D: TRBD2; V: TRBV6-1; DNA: TGTGCCAGCAGTGAAACGCAACTAGCGGGACACAATGAGCAGTTCTTC; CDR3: CASSETQLAGHNEQFF
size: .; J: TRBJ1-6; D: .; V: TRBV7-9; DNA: TGTGCCAGCAGCTTAGCGCTTGTCAGGGAAGCACCCCTCCACTTT; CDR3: CASSLALVREAPLHF
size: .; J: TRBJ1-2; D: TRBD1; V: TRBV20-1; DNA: TGCAGTGCTAGTAGTGGGGAGGGACAGGGGCTATATGGCTACACCTTC; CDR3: CSASSGEGQGLYGYTF
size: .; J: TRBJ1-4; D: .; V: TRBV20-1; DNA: TGCAGTGCTAGAGATGTCGGGACGGTTGGGAAACTGTTTTTT; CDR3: CSARDVGTVGKLFF
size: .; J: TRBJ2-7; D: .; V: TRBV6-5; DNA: TGTGCCAGCAGTTACTCAACACTAGTCTCCGAGCAGTACTTC; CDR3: CASSYSTLVSEQYF
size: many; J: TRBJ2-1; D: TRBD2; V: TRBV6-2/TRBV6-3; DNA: TGTGCCAGCGCGAGAAGCGGGAGGGGTTACAATGAGCAGTTCTTC; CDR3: CASARSGRGYNEQFF
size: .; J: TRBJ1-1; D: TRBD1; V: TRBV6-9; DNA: TGTGCCAGCAGTTACCACGACAGGGGGGACACTGAAGCTTTCTTT; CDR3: CASSYHDRGDTEAFF
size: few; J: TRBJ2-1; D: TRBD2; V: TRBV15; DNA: TGTGCCACCAGCAGCCCCGGGGGGGCGGAAACCAATGAGCAGTTCTTC; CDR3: CATSSPGGAETNEQFF
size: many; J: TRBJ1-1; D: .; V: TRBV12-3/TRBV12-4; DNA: TGTGCCAGCAGCTCAAACCTGGGTACTGAAGCTTTCTTT; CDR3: CASSSNLGTEAFF
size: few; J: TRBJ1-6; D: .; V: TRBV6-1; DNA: TGTGCCAGCAGTGAAAGACTTCTCCTCCACTTT; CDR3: CASSERLLLHF
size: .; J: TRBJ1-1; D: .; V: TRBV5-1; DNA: TGCGCCAGCAGCTTTGGGGGGCCGAACACTGAAGCTTTCTTT; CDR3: CASSFGGPNTEAFF
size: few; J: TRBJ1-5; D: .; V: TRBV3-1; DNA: TGTGCCAGCAGCCAAGTTCATAGCAATCAGCCCCAGCATTTT; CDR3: CASSQVHSNQPQHF
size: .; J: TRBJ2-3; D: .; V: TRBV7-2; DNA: TGTGCCAGCAGCTGGACTCCTGGCGGGGCTAAAGATACGCAGTATTTT; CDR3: CASSWTPGGAKDTQYF
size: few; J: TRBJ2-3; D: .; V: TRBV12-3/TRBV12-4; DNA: TGTGCCAGCACCCTCGACAGTTATACGCAGTATTTT; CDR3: CASTLDSYTQYF
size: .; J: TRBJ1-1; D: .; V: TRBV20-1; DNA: TGCAGTGCTAGATGGTCGTCTACACCCCAGGTAGCTTTCTTT; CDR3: CSARWSSTPQVAFF
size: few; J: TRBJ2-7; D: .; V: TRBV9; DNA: TGTGCCAGCAGCGTTTCTTCAGGTGGCTACGAGCAGTACTTC; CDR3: CASSVSSGGYEQYF
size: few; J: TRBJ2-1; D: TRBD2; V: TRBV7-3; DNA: TGTGCCAGCAGCTTACTTTCTAGCGGGAGAGGGGATGAGCAGTTCTTC; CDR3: CASSLLSSGRGDEQFF
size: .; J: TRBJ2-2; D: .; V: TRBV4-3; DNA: TGCGCCAGCAGCACCGCGGGCACCGGGGAGCTGTTTTTT; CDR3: CASSTAGTGELFF
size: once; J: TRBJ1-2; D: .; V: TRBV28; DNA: TGTGCCAGCAGTTCCGGGCCTGCACCATCGGCGGGCTATGGCTACACCTTC; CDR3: CASSSGPAPSAGYGYTF
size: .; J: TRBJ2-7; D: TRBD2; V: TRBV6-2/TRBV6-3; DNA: TGTGCCAGCAGTTACGGGCTAGCGGCGGGCTACGAGCAGTACTTC; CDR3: CASSYGLAAGYEQYF
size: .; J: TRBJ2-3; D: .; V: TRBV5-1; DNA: TGCGCCAGCAGCTTGGCGTCTAGCGTGGGCACAGATACGCAGTATTTT; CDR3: CASSLASSVGTDTQYF
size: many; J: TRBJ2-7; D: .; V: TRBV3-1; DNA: TGTGCCAGCAGCCCAAACGGCAGGGAGCAGTACTTC; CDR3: CASSPNGREQYF
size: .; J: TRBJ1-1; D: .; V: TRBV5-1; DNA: TGCGCCAGCAGTCAGCCGGGGAGCGCTGAAGCTTTCTTT; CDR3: CASSQPGSAEAFF
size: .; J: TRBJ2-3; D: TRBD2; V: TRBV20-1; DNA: TGCAGTGCTAGATTAGCGGGAAGGAATCCGCAGTATTTT; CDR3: CSARLAGRNPQYF
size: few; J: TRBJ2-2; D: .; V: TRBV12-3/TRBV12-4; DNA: TGTGCCAGCAGTTGGGGGGTTGGGGAGCTGTTTTTT; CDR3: CASSWGVGELFF
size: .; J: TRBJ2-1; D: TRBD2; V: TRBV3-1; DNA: TGTGCCAGCAGCCCTCGTTCTGGACTAGGTGGTGAGCAGTTCTTC; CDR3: CASSPRSGLGGEQFF
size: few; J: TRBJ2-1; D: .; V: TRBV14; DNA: TGTGCCAGCAGCCACGTCTACAATGAGCAGTTCTTC; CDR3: CASSHVYNEQFF
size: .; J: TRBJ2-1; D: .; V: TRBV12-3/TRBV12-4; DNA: TGTGCCAGCAGTTTAGAACCCAGGCTCGAGCAGTTCTTC; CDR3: CASSLEPRLEQFF
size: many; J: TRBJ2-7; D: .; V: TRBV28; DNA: TGTGCCAGCACCACCCCCCAAGTGGCGTCTTACGAGCAGTACTTC; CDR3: CASTTPQVASYEQYF
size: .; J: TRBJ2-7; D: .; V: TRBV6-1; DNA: TGTGCCAGCAGTGAATCCTCCCACGAGCAGTACTTC; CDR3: CASSESSHEQYF
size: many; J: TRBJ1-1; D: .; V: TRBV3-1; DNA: TGTGCCAGCAGCCATGGACAGCCGAACACTGAAGCTTTCTTT; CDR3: CASSHGQPNTEAFF
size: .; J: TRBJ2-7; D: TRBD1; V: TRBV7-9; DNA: TGTGCCAGCAGCTCGGGACAGGGGCTAACCTACGAGCAGTACTTC; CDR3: CASSSGQGLTYEQYF